The next 14 T cell receptor beta chains were all read from a single sample in a study of blood T cell repertoires in COVID-19. Assay: immunoSEQ multiplex PCR; the TCRdb copy retains only in-frame clones and omits some. The repertoire consists of roughly 200,000 clones, with approximately 86% occurring once and the leading ten covering around 9.6%. The sequencing input was peripheral blood. All receptors come from a woman in her 50s with COVID-19, enrolled during active disease.

This clone turned up a few times. This chain joins TRBV11-2 and TRBJ2-7; D call uncertain. V lost 6 bases, J lost 2 bases, and 8 bases lay in between. The CDR3 runs 12 residues. The germline V gene encodes CDR1 SGHAT and CDR2 FQNNGV. As DNA, the CDR3 is TGTGCCAGCAGAGCAGGCGCCTACGAGCAGTACTTC. Amino acids: CASRAGAYEQYF.

The genes are TRBV7-2 and TRBJ1-1; 9 nucleotides match TRBD1. There are 14 residues in the CDR3. Trimming at V came to 5 bases and at J to 4 bases, leaving 5 bases not matched to a gene. Per germline, CDR1 SGHTA and CDR2 FQGNSA. CDR3 residues: CASSLDRGTTEAFF. CDR3 DNA sequence: TGTGCCAGCAGCCTGGACAGGGGAACCACTGAAGCTTTCTTT.

J is TRBJ2-7 and V is TRBV6-1, with a tentative D call TRBD2 (6 bases). The germline V gene has CDR1 MNHNS and CDR2 SASEGT. V gave up 3 bases and J gave up 2 bases, with 14 bases separating them. This CDR3 has 15 residues. This CDR3 is CASSDPARTTYEQYF. Here the CDR3 DNA reads TGTGCCAGCAGTGATCCCGCCCGGACTACCTACGAGCAGTACTTC.

The rearrangement joins TRBV6-2 or TRBV6-3 to TRBJ1-6; TRBD1 matches at 7 bases. Per germline, CDR1 MNHEY and CDR2 SVGEGT. Germline trimming cut 6 bases from V and 9 bases from J; bases unmatched to any gene: 8. This CDR3 spans 14 amino acids. For the CDR3, the DNA is TGTGCCAGCAGCCCCGACAGGGATAGTTCACCCCTCCACTTT. It translates to CASSPDRDSSPLHF.

This clone occurred once. This chain links TRBV19 with TRBJ1-2, with 9 bases matching TRBD1. The CDR3 has 15 amino acids. Trimming cost V 3 bases and J 3 bases; bases outside gene matches: 5. The germline gives CDR1 LNHDA, CDR2 SQIVND (reference sequence). The CDR3 sequence: CASSMGTGSYYGYTF. The CDR3 DNA is TGTGCCAGTAGTATGGGGACAGGGAGCTACTATGGCTACACCTTC.

The chain recombines TRBV5-6 with TRBJ2-3; possibly TRBD1 for D (6 bases). CDR3 length: 13 residues. Germline V gives CDR1 SGHDT, CDR2 YYEEEE. V shed 3 bases and J shed 3 bases, with 8 bases lying between them. For the CDR3, the DNA is TGTGCCAGCAGCTGGCAGGGGACAGATACGCAGTATTTT. Protein product: CASSWQGTDTQYF.

The chain carries TRBV6-5 and TRBJ2-4; D is ambiguous. This CDR3 comprises 13 residues. V gave up 7 bases and J gave up 5 bases, with 12 bases separating them. Germline CDR1 MNHEY, CDR2 SVGAGI. The CDR3: CASTLPAQNIQYF. CDR3 sequence (DNA): TGTGCCAGCACCCTACCTGCGCAAAACATTCAGTACTTC.

The rearrangement links TRBV4-3 to TRBJ2-3, with 9 bases lining up with TRBD2. The V gene end was trimmed by 0 bases and the J gene end by 0 bases; junction bases not matched to a gene: 7. The CDR3 is 18 amino acids. Germline-derived CDR1 and CDR2 are LGHNA and YSLEER. CDR3 protein: CASSQDAGGGVSTDTQYF. The CDR3 bases are TGCGCCAGCAGCCAAGATGCCGGCGGGGGGGTGAGCACAGATACGCAGTATTTT.

This clone is a singleton in its sample. This chain joins TRBV6-5 and TRBJ2-3; 9 positions agree with TRBD1. V lost 11 bases to trimming and J lost 8 bases; unmatched junction nucleotides: 14. Germline V gene data show CDR1 as MNHEY and CDR2 as SVGAGI. CDR3 length: 14 amino acids. DNA of the CDR3: TGTGCCGAGTCCCCCGGGACAGGGAGCGGTACGCAGTATTTT. Translating gives CAESPGTGSGTQYF.

For this clone: Other DNA sequences in the sample encode the same CDR3. The chain links TRBV30 to TRBJ1-3; D not certain. This CDR3 is 13 amino acids long. Germline CDR1 and CDR2: GTSNPN and SVGIG (reference sequence). V lost 3 bases and J 0 bases, leaving 6 bases between the germline ends. The CDR3 nucleotides read TGTGCCTGGAGGTCGAGCTCTGGAAACACCATATATTTT. Translation: CAWRSSSGNTIYF.

The genes are TRBV10-3 and TRBJ2-7; D possibly corresponds to TRBD1 (5 bases). The CDR3 contains 14 residues. CDR1 and CDR2 (germline): ENHRY, SYGVKD. Trimming left V 6 bases short and J 0 bases short, with 12 bases between. CDR3 sequence: CAISADKPSYEQYV. The CDR3 DNA reads TGTGCCATCAGCGCGGACAAGCCCTCCTACGAGCAGTACGTC.

J is TRBJ1-2 and V is TRBV6-1; D gene unclear. Germline-derived CDR1 and CDR2 are MNHNS and SASEGT. V lost 1 base and J lost 7, with 10 bases in between. The CDR3 consists of 13 residues. The CDR3: CASSEGAATGYTF. The DNA of the CDR3 is TGTGCCAGCAGTGAAGGGGCAGCCACTGGCTACACCTTC.

The chain is built from TRBV5-6 and TRBJ2-1; 8 nucleotides line up with TRBD2. This CDR3 spans 16 amino acids. V lost 4 bases and J lost 7; bases outside the gene matches: 13. Germline V CDR1 and CDR2: SGHDT, YYEEEE. In nucleotides, the CDR3 is TGTGCCAGCAGCCTGATTCGGCGGGGGGCCCTTAATGAGCAGTTCTTC. Protein sequence: CASSLIRRGALNEQFF.

The chain links TRBV9 to TRBJ1-3; no clear D. CDR1 and CDR2 (germline): SGDLS, YYNGEE. Trimming took 7 bases from V and 4 from J, leaving 12 bases between them. CDR3 length: 13 residues. The CDR3 spells CASGEGDGNTIYF. The DNA of the CDR3 is TGTGCCAGCGGGGAGGGCGACGGAAACACCATATATTTT.